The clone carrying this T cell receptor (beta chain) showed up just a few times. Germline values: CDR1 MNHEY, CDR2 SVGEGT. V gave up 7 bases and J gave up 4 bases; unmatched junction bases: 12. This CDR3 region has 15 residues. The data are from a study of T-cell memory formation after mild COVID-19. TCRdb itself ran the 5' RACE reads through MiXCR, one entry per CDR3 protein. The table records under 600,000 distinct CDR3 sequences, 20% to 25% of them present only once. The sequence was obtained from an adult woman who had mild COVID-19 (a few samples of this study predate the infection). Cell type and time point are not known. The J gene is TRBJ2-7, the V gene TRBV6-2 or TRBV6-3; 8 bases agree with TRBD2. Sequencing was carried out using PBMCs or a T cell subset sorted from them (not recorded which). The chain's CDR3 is CASITQRERGYEQYF. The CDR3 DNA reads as TGTGCCAGCATCACACAGCGGGAGCGCGGGTACGAGCAGTACTTC.